Following are 24 T cell receptor beta chains from one sample sequenced in a study of blood T cell repertoires in COVID-19. Generated by immunoSEQ multiplex PCR, the TCRdb table keeps only in-frame clones and is missing some. The table shows 45,000 or so clones, with about 90% occurring only once. The sample comprised peripheral blood. These receptors originate from a human donor in a cohort sampled during active COVID-19.

The gene calls are TRBV30 and TRBJ1-2, with 9 bases identical to TRBD1. V lost 3 bases and J lost 2; bases outside the gene matches: 10. CDR1 is GTSNPN, CDR2 SVGIG, per germline (reference sequence). CDR3 length: 16 residues. The CDR3 nucleotides read TGTGCCTGGAGCTCTAAGACAGGGGGGCAGAACTATGGCTACACCTTC. Translated, it gives CAWSSKTGGQNYGYTF.

The V and J genes are TRBV6-5 and TRBJ1-1, with 7 bases that match TRBD1. The germline V gene encodes CDR1 MNHEY and CDR2 SVGAGI. The CDR3 extends over 13 amino acids. The junction had 9 bases not matched to a gene; V was cut back by 9 bases and J by 5 bases. The CDR3: CARDRVVWTEAFF. CDR3 in DNA: TGTGCCAGAGACAGGGTTGTGTGGACTGAAGCTTTCTTT.

The chain carries TRBV15 and TRBJ1-2; no reliable D call. CDR1 LNHNV and CDR2 YYDKDF come from the germline V gene (reference sequence). V was pared by 5 bases and J by 5 bases, with 15 bases between. This CDR3 spans 14 amino acids. The CDR3 sequence: CATSPRASGYGYTF. The CDR3 coding sequence is TGTGCCACCAGCCCGAGGGCCAGCGGGTATGGCTACACCTTC. The full variable domain, in which reference TRBV15 and TRBJ1-2 provide the parts outside the CDR3, is DAMVIQNPRYQVTQFGKPVTLSCSQTLNHNVMYWYQQKSSQAPKLLFHYYDKDFNNEADTPDNFQSRRPNTSFCFLDIRSPGLGDTAMYLCATSPRASGYGYTFGSGTRLTVV.

Only a few counts were recorded for this clone. The genes are TRBV19 and TRBJ1-2, with a possible D match to TRBD1 (6 bases). CDR3 size: 15 residues. The germline V gene encodes CDR1 LNHDA and CDR2 SQIVND (reference sequence). The V end lost 4 bases, the J end lost 4 bases, and 16 bases lay between the germline ends. The CDR3 region is CASSTDQTGSYGYTF. CDR3 bases: TGTGCCAGTAGTACGGACCAAACAGGGTCCTATGGCTACACCTTC.

The V and J genes are TRBV11-2 and TRBJ2-5; 9 bases line up with TRBD2. Trimming removed 1 base from V and 5 bases from J; junction bases left unmatched: 5. The CDR3 loop spans 15 amino acids. Germline V gene sequence: CDR1 SGHAT, CDR2 FQNNGV. The CDR3 loop reads CASSLGASGAETQYF. The CDR3, as DNA: TGTGCCAGCAGCTTAGGGGCTAGCGGGGCGGAGACCCAGTACTTC.

The CDR3 loop reads CASSLGGANYGYTF. In nucleotides, the CDR3 is TGTGCCAGCAGCTTGGGGGGAGCTAACTATGGCTACACCTTC. This chain links TRBV5-4 with TRBJ1-2; no reliable D call. V shed 0 bases and J shed 0 bases, with 6 bases lying between them. Germline V gives CDR1 SGHNT, CDR2 YYREEE (reference sequence). The CDR3 consists of 14 residues.

The chain carries TRBV7-3 and TRBJ2-3, with D possibly matching TRBD1 (5 bases). V dropped 7 bases and J dropped 4 bases, with 12 bases sitting between them. Germline-derived CDR1 and CDR2 are SGHTA and FQGTGA. The CDR3 runs to 13 residues. CDR3 region: CASTQGDSDTQYF. For the CDR3, the DNA is TGTGCCAGCACCCAAGGGGATTCAGATACGCAGTATTTT.

This chain uses TRBV7-8 with TRBJ1-3, with D possibly being TRBD1 (5 bases). Germline assignment: CDR1 SGHVS and CDR2 FQNEAQ. V was trimmed by 4 bases and J by 1 base, leaving 11 bases between them. This CDR3 has 15 amino acids. CDR3 amino acids: CASSSSGGSGNTIYF. DNA of the CDR3: TGTGCCAGCAGCTCTAGCGGGGGATCTGGAAACACCATATATTTT.

V and J are TRBV12-3 or TRBV12-4 and TRBJ2-7; D remains unclear. This CDR3 region has 12 residues. V was pared by 6 bases and J by 7 bases, with 13 bases between. The CDR3 loop reads CASSGPTLEQYF. Here the CDR3 DNA reads TGTGCCAGCAGCGGTCCTACCCTAGAGCAGTACTTC.

CDR3 in amino acids: CATRAPTGGGDQPQHF. The CDR3 coding sequence is TGTGCCACCCGAGCACCCACAGGGGGCGGAGATCAGCCCCAGCATTTT. V and J are TRBV13 and TRBJ1-5; 9 bases match TRBD1. Germline lookup yields CDR1 PRHDT and CDR2 FYEKMQ (reference sequence). With V trimmed by 10 bases and J by 5 bases, 15 bases remained unmatched. This CDR3 has 16 residues.

CDR3 bases: TGTGCCAGCAGCCTCGGACAGGATCGCAACACCGGGGAGCTGTTTTTT. It translates to CASSLGQDRNTGELFF. This chain links TRBV5-4 with TRBJ2-2, with 7 nucleotides matching TRBD1. CDR3 size: 16 residues. Germline assignment: CDR1 SGHNT and CDR2 YYREEE (reference sequence). The ends lost 4 bases at V and 2 bases at J; junction bases unmatched: 8. Using reference TRBV5-4 and TRBJ2-2 for the parts outside the CDR3, the full variable domain is ETGVTQSPTHLIKTRGQQVTLRCSSQSGHNTVSWYQQALGQGPQFIFQYYREEENGRGNFPPRFSGLQFPNYSSELNVNALELDDSALYLCASSLGQDRNTGELFFGEGSRLTVL.

The genes are TRBV4-3 and TRBJ1-2; 7 positions match TRBD1. The germline V gene encodes CDR1 LGHNA and CDR2 YSLEER. The CDR3 contains 17 residues. V trimming: 0 bases; J trimming: 7 bases; junction bases outside the gene matches: 14. The CDR3 protein is CASSQDPFDRVTRGYTF. The CDR3 bases are TGCGCCAGCAGCCAAGACCCCTTCGACAGGGTAACCCGTGGCTACACCTTC.

The chain has TRBV5-8 and TRBJ1-3; possible D gene TRBD1, 5 bases. Germline loops: CDR1 SGHTS, CDR2 YDEGEE. CDR3 length: 14 residues. V was cut by 4 bases and J by 4 bases, with 12 bases left in between. CDR3 residues: CASSKGLPGNTIYF. The CDR3, as DNA: TGTGCCAGCAGCAAGGGGTTACCAGGAAACACCATATATTTT. Full variable domain (rest looked up from reference TRBV5-8 and TRBJ1-3): EAGVTQSPTHLIKTRGQQATLRCSPISGHTSVYWYQQALGLGLQFLLWYDEGEERNRGNFPPRFSGRQFPNYSSELNVNALELEDSALYLCASSKGLPGNTIYFGEGSWLTVV.

This clone occurred once. J is TRBJ1-5 and V is TRBV30; 9 bases agree with TRBD1. The length of the CDR3 is 15 residues. Unmatched junction bases numbered 5, after V lost 3 bases and J lost 2 bases. The germline V gene has CDR1 GTSNPN and CDR2 SVGIG (reference sequence). CDR3 in DNA: TGTGCCTGGAGGCCGGACAGGGGCGGCAATCAGCCCCAGCATTTT. This translates into CAWRPDRGGNQPQHF.

The chain combines TRBV19 with TRBJ2-3, with 11 bases lining up with TRBD2. The J segment lost 0 bases and the V segment lost 5 bases, leaving 4 bases of the junction unmatched. Germline CDR1 is LNHDA and CDR2 is SQIVND (reference sequence). This CDR3 has 16 residues. CDR3 amino acids: CASSDRLAGSTDTQYF. The CDR3 bases are TGTGCCAGTAGTGACCGACTAGCGGGGAGCACAGATACGCAGTATTTT.

The chain carries TRBV18 and TRBJ1-2; D unresolved. The V end was cut by 3 bases, the J end by 8 bases, with 19 bases between. CDR3 size: 15 residues. Germline CDR1 KGHSH, CDR2 LQKENI. The CDR3 protein is CASSPTSPQTDGYTF. Here the CDR3 DNA reads TGTGCCAGCTCACCCACTTCGCCCCAAACAGACGGCTACACCTTC.

The chain carries TRBV6-2 or TRBV6-3 and TRBJ1-5; 7 positions match TRBD1. V trimming: 5 bases; J trimming: 3 bases; junction bases outside the gene matches: 4. The CDR3 length is 14 residues. In germline, CDR1 is MNHEY, CDR2 SVGEGT. The CDR3 bases are TGTGCCAGCAGTAGCAGGGGGTTCAATCAGCCCCAGCATTTT. As protein: CASSSRGFNQPQHF.

To note about this clone: The junction does not match germline at one end; this may be a read error. V and J are TRBV24-1 and TRBJ2-7; 10 bases match TRBD1. The CDR3 contains 14 residues. Germline values: CDR1 KGHDR, CDR2 SFDVKD. This CDR3 reads CAARGQGCSHEQYF. DNA of the CDR3: TGTGCCGCCAGGGGACAGGGGTGTTCCCACGAGCAGTACTTC.

The chain uses TRBV12-2 and TRBJ2-7; TRBD1 is the table's D call, not checked against the DNA. TRBV12-2 is noted as a pseudogene. The CDR3 has 13 residues. In DNA, the CDR3 is TGTGCAAGTCGCCTCGGGACAGGATTAGAGCAGTACTTC. Translated, it gives CASRLGTGLEQYF.

V gene TRBV18 combines with J gene TRBJ2-1; D possibly corresponds to TRBD1 (6 bases). The CDR3 totals 13 residues. The germline gives CDR1 KGHSH, CDR2 LQKENI. V was trimmed by 5 bases and J by 7 bases, leaving 12 bases between them. Here the CDR3 DNA reads TGTGCCAGCTCAGGACAGCAAGAGAATGAGCAGTTCTTC. Encoded protein: CASSGQQENEQFF.

The chain employs TRBV25-1 and TRBJ2-5, with 10 nucleotides matching TRBD1. Germline CDR1 MGHDK, CDR2 SYGVNS. This CDR3 has 16 amino acids. With 7 bases clipped from V and 5 bases from J, the junction kept 13 bases outside the gene matches. The CDR3 DNA follows: TGTGCCAGCACCGGGGCCGGGACAGGGGATCGGGAGACCCAGTACTTC. It is translated as CASTGAGTGDRETQYF.

This chain joins TRBV10-3 and TRBJ2-1; 11 bases are shared with TRBD2. With V trimmed by 7 bases and J by 8 bases, 4 bases remained unmatched. The germline V gene has CDR1 ENHRY and CDR2 SYGVKD. CDR3 length equals 13 residues. DNA of the CDR3: TGTGCCATCACTGGGACTAGCGGTGATGAGCAGTTCTTC. Translating it yields CAITGTSGDEQFF.

V and J are TRBV18 and TRBJ1-1; 7 nucleotides align to TRBD1. Germline V lookup: CDR1 KGHSH, CDR2 LQKENI. V lost 3 bases, J lost 0 bases, and 4 bases stayed unmatched. The CDR3 sequence is 15 residues long. CDR3 protein: CASSPRDSMNTEAFF. The CDR3 DNA sequence: TGTGCCAGCTCACCGCGGGACAGTATGAACACTGAAGCTTTCTTT. Based on the CDR3 plus reference TRBV18 and TRBJ1-1, the full variable domain is NAGVMQNPRHLVRRRGQEARLRCSPMKGHSHVYWYRQLPEEGLKFMVYLQKENIIDESGMPKERFSAEFPKEGPSILRIQQVVRGDSAAYFCASSPRDSMNTEAFFGQGTRLTVV.

V usage is TRBV10-2 and J usage is TRBJ1-1; TRBD1 is a possible D gene (6 bases). CDR3 length equals 15 residues. Trimming shortened V by 6 bases and J by 3 bases, and 17 bases separated the two germline ends. Germline CDR1 WSHSY, CDR2 SAAADI. CDR3 nucleotide sequence: TGCGCCAGCAGAGGGGCCAAACAGGGCCACACTGAAGCTTTCTTT. Amino acids: CASRGAKQGHTEAFF.